This TCR beta chain was captured in a study of cytomegalovirus exposure and HLA in healthy donors. Trimming cost V 3 bases and J 4 bases; bases outside gene matches: 6. The CDR3 totals 15 residues. Germline V lookup: CDR1 KGHSH, CDR2 LQKENI. Primers included in the PCR were 60 Vbeta and 13 Jbeta primers. Profiling relied on immunoSEQ multiplex PCR, and the TCRdb table lists in-frame clones only, not all of them. This table has roughly 100,000 clones, over 70% appearing once. Sequencing was done on a sample of PBMCs. V and J are TRBV18 and TRBJ2-5; TRBD2 matches 9 bases. The source is a man aged 25 to 40 in good health and CMV-seronegative. This chain's CDR3 is CASSPAGGPGETQYF. The CDR3 nucleotides are TGTGCCAGCTCACCTGCGGGAGGGCCGGGAGAGACCCAGTACTTC.